The rows below give T cell receptor beta chains drawn from one sample of a study of control samples from healthy donors and cancer patients. Produced via immunoSEQ multiplex PCR; TCRdb's table is partial and in-frame only. The data contain approximately 140,000 clones, about 89% of them singletons. The sequencing sample was made of blood. The receptors come from a man aged 18-30 years in good health. Both conserved end residues are part of each CDR3. The D gene is left open where the match is weak. Where a row states a size, it is once, few, many or the class of an expanded clone; other rows omit it.

abundance	d_gene	v_gene	j_gene	CDR3nt	CDR3aa
.	.	TRBV7-9	TRBJ2-7	TGTGCCAGCAGTTCCGACAGGACCAACTCCTACGAGCAGTACTTC	CASSSDRTNSYEQYF
.	.	TRBV5-6	TRBJ1-2	TGTGCCAGCAGCTCCGGGCCCATATCGAGTGGCTACACCTTC	CASSSGPISSGYTF
.	.	TRBV29-1	TRBJ2-7	TGCAGCGTTGAGGGTGTCTCAGAAGGCTCCTACGAGCAGTACTTC	CSVEGVSEGSYEQYF
.	.	TRBV19	TRBJ1-6	TGTGCCAGTAGTACCGACAGAGGGATCTATAATTCACCCCTCCACTTT	CASSTDRGIYNSPLHF
.	.	TRBV5-1	TRBJ2-5	TGCGCCAGCAGCTTCTTAGGTGTGGAGACCCAGTACTTC	CASSFLGVETQYF
.	.	TRBV11-2	TRBJ2-1	TGTGCCAGCAGTCTCTCGTGGACAGTCAATGAGCAGTTCTTC	CASSLSWTVNEQFF
.	.	TRBV7-2	TRBJ1-4	TGTGCCAGCAGCTTAGGCGGAACTAATGAAAAACTGTTTTTT	CASSLGGTNEKLFF
.	TRBD1	TRBV6-2/TRBV6-3	TRBJ1-5	TGTGCCAGCAGTACAACAGGGGGGAACAGCAATCAGCCCCAGCATTTT	CASSTTGGNSNQPQHF
once	TRBD1	TRBV3-1/TRBV3-2	TRBJ1-5	TGTGCCAGCAGACGAACTACCGGGACAGGGAAGGGGTCCGGTCAGCCCCAGCATTTT	CASRRTTGTGKGSGQPQHF
.	.	TRBV11-3	TRBJ1-1	TGTGCCAGCAGCTTAGCGGCAGGGGAGGACACTGAAGCTTTCTTT	CASSLAAGEDTEAFF
.	.	TRBV6-2/TRBV6-3	TRBJ1-3	TGTGCCAGCAGTTACTCGAAAAGGACCTACTCTGGAAACACCATATATTTT	CASSYSKRTYSGNTIYF
.	TRBD1	TRBV3-1/TRBV3-2	TRBJ1-1	TGTGCCAGCAGGACAGGGGGGAACACTGAAGCTTTCTTT	CASRTGGNTEAFF
.	.	TRBV5-4	TRBJ1-4	TGTGCCAGCAGCTTGGAGACTAATGAAAAACTGTTTTTT	CASSLETNEKLFF
.	.	TRBV2	TRBJ2-1	TGTGCCAGCAGTGAACCGCTGGGAGTGGACAATGAGCAGTTCTTC	CASSEPLGVDNEQFF
.	.	TRBV2	TRBJ1-2	TGTGCCAGCAGTGTGACTCGGCAGAAGTGGAGTGGCTACACCTTC	CASSVTRQKWSGYTF
.	.	TRBV5-4	TRBJ2-5	TGTGCCAGCAGCCTTCCGGGCCAATCCCAAGAGACCCAGTACTTC	CASSLPGQSQETQYF
.	.	TRBV13	TRBJ1-1	TGTGCCAGCAGCTCGAGACAGGCGAACACTGAAGCTTTCTTT	CASSSRQANTEAFF
once	.	TRBV4-1	TRBJ1-1	TGCGCCAGCAGCCCACATCTGGATCCTGAAGCTTTCTTT	CASSPHLDPEAFF
.	TRBD2	TRBV4-2	TRBJ2-3	TGTGCCAGCAGCCAAGTAGCGGGGGGGCAAGGGACAGATACGCAGTATTTT	CASSQVAGGQGTDTQYF
once	TRBD1	TRBV5-1	TRBJ1-1	TGCGCCAGCAGCTCGATACCGGGACAGGGGACTAACACTGAAGCTTTCTTT	CASSSIPGQGTNTEAFF
.	.	TRBV5-1	TRBJ1-2	TGCGCCAGCAGCCTACGGGGCCGGGGCTTAAACTATGGCTACACCTTC	CASSLRGRGLNYGYTF
.	.	TRBV11-2	TRBJ1-4	TGTGCCAGCAGCCGCGAACGGGGGAAGAATGAAAAACTGTTTTTT	CASSRERGKNEKLFF